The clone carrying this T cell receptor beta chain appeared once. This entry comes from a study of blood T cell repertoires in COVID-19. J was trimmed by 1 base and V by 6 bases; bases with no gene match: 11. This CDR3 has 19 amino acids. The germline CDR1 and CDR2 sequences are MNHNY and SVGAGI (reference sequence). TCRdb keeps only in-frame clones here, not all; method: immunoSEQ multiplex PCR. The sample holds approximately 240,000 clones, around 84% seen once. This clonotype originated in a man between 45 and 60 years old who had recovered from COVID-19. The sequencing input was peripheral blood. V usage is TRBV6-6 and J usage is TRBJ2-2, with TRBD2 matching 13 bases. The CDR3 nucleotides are TGTGCCAGCAGCTCACCCGGGACTAGCGGGACCTGGAACACCGGGGAGCTGTTTTTT. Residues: CASSSPGTSGTWNTGELFF.